This T cell receptor (beta chain) was profiled in a study of T cells in Graves' hyperthyroidism and ophthalmopathy (dated by TCRdb to between 2018 and 2020). For the study in its entirety: Peripheral blood was sampled at the time of initial diagnosis, prior to any treatment. Once sampling was done, hyperthyroidism patients were given methimazole at a starting dose of 30 mg daily, whereas ophthalmopathy patients were given high-dose intravenous methylprednisolone. The paper describes TCR Vbeta CDR3 sequencing of about 140 peripheral blood samples, made up of 40 to 45 ophthalmopathy patients, 70 to 75 hyperthyroidism patients and roughly 17 progressor patients. TCR V-J signatures able to tell the groups apart were searched for in a discovery cohort of 100 patients, of whom 43 had Graves' ophthalmopathy and 55 to 60 had stable Graves' hyperthyroidism. Thyroid tissue and blood T-cell repertoires from about 6 Graves' hyperthyroidism patients were also compared in the study. Prospective prediction of ophthalmopathy was tested in an independent validation cohort of fewer than 20 hyperthyroidism patients and 17 patients who later progressed to ophthalmopathy. For training and testing, the roughly 97 patients in the discovery cohort were randomly divided in a 7:3 ratio.

CDR1 and CDR2 were assigned from the germline V gene as SNHLY and FYNNEI. Counted from cysteine to phenylalanine, this CDR3 has 14 amino acids. Left in the record is the CDR3 DNA by itself, 42 bases read in frame from the first base. V and J lose 0 bases and 7 bases, and a span of 12 bases separates them. Amplification of TCR beta CDR3 regions was carried out from RNA transcripts. The TCR CDR3 was subjected to a first round of RT-PCR using the HTBI primer set and the Qiagen OneStep RT-PCR kit. The libraries were constructed in a second round of multiplex PCR and then size-selected and purified. Libraries were sequenced paired-end with 100 bp reads on an Illumina HiSeq2000. The original methods were these. SOAPnuke was used to process the raw data, throwing out any read that contained adapters or uncalled bases, had a mean Phred below 15, or lacked an exact constant-primer or identifier match. High-quality paired reads were merged using COPE v1.2.5, and each unique nucleotide sequence was defined as a clonotype. Clonotypes were aligned to IMGT TRBV, TRBD and TRBJ reference segments using MiTCR v1.1. Analysis was restricted to V-J combinations with a frequency above 0.0001, which covered roughly 99% of repertoires. The TCS score was defined as the ratio of F50 (clonal expansion) to E x V (chaos), calculated using BLOSUM62-based TCRdist between CDR3 peptides within each V-J. Welch's t-statistics and random forest reduced approximately 520 V-J features to 13, which were used in a naive Bayes classifier (R e1071). Through fastp at Q25 and MiXCR, TCRdb rebuilt clones from the public reads, retaining in-frame beta chains. Rows matching on CDR3 protein sequence are summarized as one entry with the most common DNA and genes. The V and J calls shown here were made by TCRdb, not taken from the authors' results. The sample table shows 300,000 to 400,000 distinct CDR3 sequences, and about 20% are seen once. 45% to 50% of the sample lies in the top ten.

Stable Graves' hyperthyroidism was defined as no progression to ophthalmopathy during 18 months of follow-up. Hyperthyroidism patients were newly diagnosed, with disease duration under 2 months, and aged 18 to 65 years. Exclusion was applied to patients with uncontrolled infections, other autoimmune diseases, pregnancy or lactation. Diagnoses were based on clinical symptoms, serum thyroxine and TRAb, thyroid ultrasound and orbital computed tomography. PBMCs were isolated from more than 9 ml of fresh peripheral blood by Ficoll-Paque density gradient centrifugation. Total RNA was extracted with Trizol reagent, and quality was checked on an Agilent 2100 Bioanalyzer. Here is what the overall study found, with its caveats: No statistical method was used to fix the sample size in advance, and group allocation was not hidden from the investigators. During validation, the model predicted progression to ophthalmopathy a median of approximately 7 months ahead of onset, with almost 71% sensitivity and 72.22% specificity. In cross-validation, a model built on a 13 V-J signature told ophthalmopathy apart from stable hyperthyroidism with roughly 87% sensitivity and approximately 81% specificity, and in testing the same model reached 80%/75%. Blood samples also contained most of the expanded thyroid clonotypes (frequency above 0.001), which suggests that blood repertoires may reflect thyroid immune responses.

Details on this clonotype: Its antigen remains unidentified. One base away there is no much larger clone; base qualities are not given.

Material: blood. This clonotype was obtained from a woman aged 50 to 60 with Graves' hyperthyroidism. The sequence joins TRBV2 to TRBJ1-1; the D gene identity is not certain. The DNA reads as follows: TGTGCCAGCAGTGAAGCGTCACAGATAATTGAAGCTTTCTTT. This yields the protein CASSEASQIIEAFF.